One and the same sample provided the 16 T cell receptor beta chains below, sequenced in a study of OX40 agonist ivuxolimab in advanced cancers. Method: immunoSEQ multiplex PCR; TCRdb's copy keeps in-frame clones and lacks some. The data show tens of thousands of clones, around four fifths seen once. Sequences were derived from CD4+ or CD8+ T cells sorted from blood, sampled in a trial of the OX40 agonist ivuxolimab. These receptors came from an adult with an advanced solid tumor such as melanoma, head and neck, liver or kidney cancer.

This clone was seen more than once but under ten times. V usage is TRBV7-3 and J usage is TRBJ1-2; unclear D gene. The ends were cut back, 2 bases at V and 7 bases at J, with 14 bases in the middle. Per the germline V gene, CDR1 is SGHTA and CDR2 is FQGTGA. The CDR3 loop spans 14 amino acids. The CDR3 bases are TGTGCCAGCAGCTTATTCCCGAACATAGGTGGCTACACCTTC. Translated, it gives CASSLFPNIGGYTF.

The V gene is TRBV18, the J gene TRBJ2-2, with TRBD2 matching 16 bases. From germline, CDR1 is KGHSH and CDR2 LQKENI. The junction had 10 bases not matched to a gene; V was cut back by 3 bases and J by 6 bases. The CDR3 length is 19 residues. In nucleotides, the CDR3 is TGTGCCAGCTCACCCCTGGGACTAGCGGGGGGGCCTTCGTCCGGGGAGCTGTTTTTT. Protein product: CASSPLGLAGGPSSGELFF.

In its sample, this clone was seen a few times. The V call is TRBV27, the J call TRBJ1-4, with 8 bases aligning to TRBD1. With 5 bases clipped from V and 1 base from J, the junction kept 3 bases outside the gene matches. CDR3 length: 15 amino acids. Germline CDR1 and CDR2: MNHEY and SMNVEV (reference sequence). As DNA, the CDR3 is TGTGCCAGCAGTCCCAGGGGGCGAACTAATGAAAAACTGTTTTTT. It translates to CASSPRGRTNEKLFF.

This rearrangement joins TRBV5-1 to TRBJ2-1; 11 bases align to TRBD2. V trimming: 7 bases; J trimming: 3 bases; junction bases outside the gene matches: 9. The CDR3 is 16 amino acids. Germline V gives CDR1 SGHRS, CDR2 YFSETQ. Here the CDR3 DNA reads TGCGCCAGCGGACAAATAGCGGGGGGGAGCTACAATGAGCAGTTCTTC. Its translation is CASGQIAGGSYNEQFF.

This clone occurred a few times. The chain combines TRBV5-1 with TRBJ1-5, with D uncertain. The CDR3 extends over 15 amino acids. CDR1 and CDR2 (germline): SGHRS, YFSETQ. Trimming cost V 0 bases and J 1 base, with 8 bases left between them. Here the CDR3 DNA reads TGCGCCAGCAGCTTGGGACCGGCCAGCAATCAGCCCCAGCATTTT. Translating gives CASSLGPASNQPQHF.

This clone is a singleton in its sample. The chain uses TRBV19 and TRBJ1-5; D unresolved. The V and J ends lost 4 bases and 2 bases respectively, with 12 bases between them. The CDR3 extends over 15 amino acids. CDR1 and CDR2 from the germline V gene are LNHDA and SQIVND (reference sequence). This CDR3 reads CASSRDTTRNQPQHF. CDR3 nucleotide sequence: TGTGCCAGTAGTAGAGACACCACCCGCAATCAGCCCCAGCATTTT.

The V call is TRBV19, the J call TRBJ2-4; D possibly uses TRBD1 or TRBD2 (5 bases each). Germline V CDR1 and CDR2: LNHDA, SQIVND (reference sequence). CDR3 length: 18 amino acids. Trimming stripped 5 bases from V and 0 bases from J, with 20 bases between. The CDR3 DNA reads TGTGCCAGTAGTGTACCGGGACCTAGGTGGGAAGCCAAAAACATTCAGTACTTC. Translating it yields CASSVPGPRWEAKNIQYF. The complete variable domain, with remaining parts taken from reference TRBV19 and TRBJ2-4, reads DGGITQSPKYLFRKEGQNVTLSCEQNLNHDAMYWYRQDPGQGLRLIYYSQIVNDFQKGDIAEGYSVSREKKESFPLTVTSAQKNPTAFYLCASSVPGPRWEAKNIQYFGAGTRLSVL.

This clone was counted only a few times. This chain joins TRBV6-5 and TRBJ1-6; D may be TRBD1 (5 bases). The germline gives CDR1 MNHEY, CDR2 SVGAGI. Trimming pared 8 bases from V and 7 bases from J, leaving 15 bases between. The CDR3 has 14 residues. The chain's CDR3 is CASGRGAGNSPLHF. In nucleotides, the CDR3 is TGTGCCAGCGGCCGAGGGGCTGGAAATTCACCCCTCCACTTT.

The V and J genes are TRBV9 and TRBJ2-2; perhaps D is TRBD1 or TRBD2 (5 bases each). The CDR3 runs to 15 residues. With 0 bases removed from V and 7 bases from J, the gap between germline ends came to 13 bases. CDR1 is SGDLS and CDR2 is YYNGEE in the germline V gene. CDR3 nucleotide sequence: TGTGCCAGCAGCGTAGGGATGGGGGTAGACGGGGAGCTGTTTTTT. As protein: CASSVGMGVDGELFF.

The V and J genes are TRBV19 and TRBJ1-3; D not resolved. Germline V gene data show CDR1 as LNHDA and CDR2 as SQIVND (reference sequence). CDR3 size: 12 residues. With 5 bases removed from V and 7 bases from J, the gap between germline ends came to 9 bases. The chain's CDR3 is CASSQTSNTIYF. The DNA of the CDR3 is TGTGCCAGTAGTCAAACTTCCAACACCATATATTTT.

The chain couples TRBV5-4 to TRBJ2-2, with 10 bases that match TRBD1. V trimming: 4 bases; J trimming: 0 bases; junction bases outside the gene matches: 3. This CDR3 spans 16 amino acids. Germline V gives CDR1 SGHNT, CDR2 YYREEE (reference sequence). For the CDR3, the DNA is TGTGCCAGCAGCAAAGGGACAGGGGCGAACACCGGGGAGCTGTTTTTT. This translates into CASSKGTGANTGELFF.

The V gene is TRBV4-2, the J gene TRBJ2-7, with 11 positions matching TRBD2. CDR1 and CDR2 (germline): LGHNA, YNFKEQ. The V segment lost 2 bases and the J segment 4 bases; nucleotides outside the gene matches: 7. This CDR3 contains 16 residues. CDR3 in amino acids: CASSQTSGGALYEQYF. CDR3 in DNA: TGTGCCAGCAGCCAAACTAGCGGGGGCGCGCTGTACGAGCAGTACTTC.

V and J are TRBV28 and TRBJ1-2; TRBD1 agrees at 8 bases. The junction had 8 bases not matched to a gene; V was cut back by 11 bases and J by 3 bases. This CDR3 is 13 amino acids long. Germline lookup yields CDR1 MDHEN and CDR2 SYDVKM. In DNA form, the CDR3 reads TGTGCCGCCGTAACAGGGGGTCACTATGGCTACACCTTC. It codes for CAAVTGGHYGYTF.

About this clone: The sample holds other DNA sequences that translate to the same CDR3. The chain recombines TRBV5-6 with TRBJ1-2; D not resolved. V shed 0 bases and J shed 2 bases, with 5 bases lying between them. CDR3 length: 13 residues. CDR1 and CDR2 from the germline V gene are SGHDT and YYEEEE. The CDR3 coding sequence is TGTGCCAGCAGCTTGGGCCGGAACTATGGCTACACCTTC. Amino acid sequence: CASSLGRNYGYTF. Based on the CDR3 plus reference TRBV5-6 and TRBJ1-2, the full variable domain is DAGVTQSPTHLIKTRGQQVTLRCSPKSGHDTVSWYQQALGQGPQFIFQYYEEEERQRGNFPDRFSGHQFPNYSSELNVNALLLGDSALYLCASSLGRNYGYTFGSGTRLTVV.

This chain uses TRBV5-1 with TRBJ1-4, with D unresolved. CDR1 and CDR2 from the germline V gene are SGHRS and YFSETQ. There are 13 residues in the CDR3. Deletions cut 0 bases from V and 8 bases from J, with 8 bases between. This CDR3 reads CASSLADPEKLFF. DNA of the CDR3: TGCGCCAGCAGCTTGGCTGACCCCGAAAAACTGTTTTTT.

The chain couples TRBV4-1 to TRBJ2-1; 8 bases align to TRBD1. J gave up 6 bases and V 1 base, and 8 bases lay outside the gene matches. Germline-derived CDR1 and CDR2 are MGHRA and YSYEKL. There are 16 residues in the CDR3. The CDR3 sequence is CASSQVETGASNEQFF. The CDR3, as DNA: TGCGCCAGCAGCCAAGTCGAGACAGGGGCTTCCAATGAGCAGTTCTTC.